A selection of T cell receptor beta chains follows, all from one sample in a study of blood T cell repertoires in COVID-19. This table comes from immunoSEQ multiplex PCR, and its TCRdb copy is limited to in-frame clones, with some not included. Here the sample spans over 150,000 clones, around 83% being singletons. The sample consisted of peripheral blood. The receptor source for this set is a woman between 55 and 75 years old with COVID-19, enrolled during active disease. Each CDR3 is given with its conserved first and last residue. A D gene is named only where the DNA matches it firmly. Clone size, where shown, is once, few, many, or a class for clones that have expanded.

d_call,j_call,clone_size,v_call,cdr3_aa,cdr3_nt
.,TRBJ1-2,.,TRBV9,CASSVGHSGYQGYTF,TGTGCCAGCAGCGTAGGCCATTCGGGATATCAGGGCTACACCTTC
TRBD1,TRBJ1-2,few,TRBV7-9,CASSPGTGARGYTF,TGTGCCAGCAGCCCTGGGACAGGAGCCAGAGGCTACACCTTC
.,TRBJ1-2,.,TRBV4-2,CASSRGGPSNYGYTF,TGTGCCAGCAGCCGAGGGGGACCGTCTAACTATGGCTACACCTTC
.,TRBJ1-1,few,TRBV27,CASSLDGFMNTEAFF,TGTGCCAGCAGTTTAGATGGCTTTATGAACACTGAAGCTTTCTTT
TRBD1,TRBJ1-2,once,TRBV15,CATSPRQGSVDGYTF,TGTGCCACCAGCCCCCGACAGGGCTCGGTCGATGGCTACACCTTC
TRBD1,TRBJ1-1,.,TRBV9,CASSEPRTGRTEAFF,TGTGCCAGCAGCGAGCCTAGGACAGGGAGGACTGAAGCTTTCTTT
.,TRBJ1-1,.,TRBV11-2,CASSRGQNTEAFF,TGTGCCAGCAGCCGCGGACAGAACACTGAAGCTTTCTTT
.,TRBJ1-5,.,TRBV7-6,CASSPGSVYSNQPQHF,TGTGCCAGCAGCCCAGGGTCTGTTTATAGCAATCAGCCCCAGCATTTT
.,TRBJ1-1,once,TRBV7-8,CASSRGGVTEAFF,TGTGCCAGCAGCCGAGGGGGGGTCACTGAAGCTTTCTTT
TRBD1,TRBJ2-1,.,TRBV5-1,CASSLVQGAGNEQFF,TGCGCCAGCAGCTTGGTCCAGGGGGCCGGCAATGAGCAGTTCTTC
.,TRBJ1-1,.,TRBV7-9,CASETGNMNTEAFF,TGTGCCAGCGAGACGGGAAACATGAACACTGAAGCTTTCTTT
TRBD1,TRBJ1-2,.,TRBV6-5,CASRIRTGSVYGYTF,TGTGCCAGCAGGATCAGGACAGGGTCTGTCTATGGCTACACCTTC
.,TRBJ1-1,.,TRBV6-1,CASSRENTEAFF,TGTGCCAGCAGTCGGGAGAACACTGAAGCTTTCTTT
TRBD1,TRBJ1-2,.,TRBV7-9,CASSPSGGTGEGYTF,TGTGCCAGCAGCCCGAGCGGGGGGACAGGGGAGGGCTACACCTTC
.,TRBJ2-4,.,TRBV19,CASSIPGNIQYF,TGTGCCAGTAGTATCCCGGGAAACATTCAGTACTTC
.,TRBJ1-1,.,TRBV5-1,CASSYVGAEGAFF,TGCGCCAGCAGCTATGTCGGAGCAGAGGGAGCTTTCTTT